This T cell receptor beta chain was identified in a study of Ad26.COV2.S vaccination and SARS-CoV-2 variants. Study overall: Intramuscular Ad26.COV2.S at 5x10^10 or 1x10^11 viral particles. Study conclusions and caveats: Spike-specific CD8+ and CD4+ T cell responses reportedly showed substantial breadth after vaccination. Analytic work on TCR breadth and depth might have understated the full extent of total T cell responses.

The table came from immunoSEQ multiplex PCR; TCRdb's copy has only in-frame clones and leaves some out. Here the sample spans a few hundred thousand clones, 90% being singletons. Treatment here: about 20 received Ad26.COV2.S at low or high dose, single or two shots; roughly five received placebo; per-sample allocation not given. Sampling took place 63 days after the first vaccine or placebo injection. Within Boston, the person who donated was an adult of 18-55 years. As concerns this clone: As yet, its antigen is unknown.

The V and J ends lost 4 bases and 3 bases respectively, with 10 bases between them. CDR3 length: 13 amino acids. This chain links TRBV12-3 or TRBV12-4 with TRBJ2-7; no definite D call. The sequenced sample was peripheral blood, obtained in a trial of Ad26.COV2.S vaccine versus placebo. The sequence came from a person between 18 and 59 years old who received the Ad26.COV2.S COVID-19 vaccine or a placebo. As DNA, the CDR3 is TGTGCCAGCAGTTCAATGCCTTACTACGAGCAGTACTTC. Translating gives CASSSMPYYEQYF.